This T cell receptor (beta chain) was sequenced during a study of T cell repertoires in cytomegalovirus infection (dated by TCRdb to between 2018 and 2020). General notes on the study: Peptide stimulations targeted recently identified HLA-C-restricted CMV epitopes, whose presentation resists viral immunomodulation, together with well-studied HLA-B-restricted epitopes. Donor HLA type was relevant to the analysis, because carriage of CMV infection together with the matching HLA type was indicated by public TCR beta signatures. The investigation overall reported the following: In the ex vivo response, HLA-C-restricted CMV-specific TCR beta clonotypes were dominant, and in two of eight donors the single most frequent clonotype came from this HLA-C-restricted group. Carriers of CMV infection plus the relevant HLA type were discriminated by the cumulative frequency of public TCR beta family members in the study cohort and in an independent roughly 370-donor cohort.

Reading the label with the study, this specimen's treatment or condition is: in vitro stimulation with specific CMV peptide epitopes to enrich CMV-specific T cells. The junction shows trimming of 4 bases on V and 5 bases on J, plus 17 bases between the germline ends. Based on the germline V gene, the CDR1 and CDR2 sequences are SGHTA and FQGNSA. Reading from cysteine to phenylalanine, the CDR3 counts 16 amino acids. The entry retains the CDR3 DNA only, 48 bases that are in frame from base 1. This clonotype was seen at least ten times. Its antigen is still unknown. No much larger clonotype is one base removed from it; base qualities were not supplied. Reads for this sample came from an Illumina HiSeq 1500. The public reads were run again by TCRdb, first through fastp at Q25 and then through MiXCR, and only productive beta chains were kept. All rows with the same CDR3 protein become a single entry with the most common DNA and genes. The sample profile shows roughly 700,000 distinct CDR3 sequences; approximately 33% of them were found once. The top ten hold about 18% of the sample.

The sequence joins TRBV7-2 to TRBJ2-2; the D gene lacks a confident call. Sequencing was performed on cultured PBMCs, taken from culture after CMV antigen stimulation. The receptor was derived from a human donor in good health (CMV status not recorded). Some clones in this sample may be carry-over from other donors' samples. The CDR3 loop reads CASSSYPPGGTGELFF. The nucleotide sequence is given as TGTGCCAGCAGCTCCTACCCCCCGGGTGGGACCGGGGAGCTGTTTTTT.